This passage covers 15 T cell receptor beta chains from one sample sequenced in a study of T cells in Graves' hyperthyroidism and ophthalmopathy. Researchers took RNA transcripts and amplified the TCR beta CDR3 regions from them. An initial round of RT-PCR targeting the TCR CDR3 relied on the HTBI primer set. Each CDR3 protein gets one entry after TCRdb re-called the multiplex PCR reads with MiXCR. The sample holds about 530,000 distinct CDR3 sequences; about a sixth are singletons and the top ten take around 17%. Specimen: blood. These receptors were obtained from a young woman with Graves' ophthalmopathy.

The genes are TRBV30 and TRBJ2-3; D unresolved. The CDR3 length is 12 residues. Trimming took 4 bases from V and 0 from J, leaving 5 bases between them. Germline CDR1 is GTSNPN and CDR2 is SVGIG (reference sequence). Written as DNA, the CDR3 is TGTGCCTGGATCTTTAGCACAGATACGCAGTATTTT. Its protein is CAWIFSTDTQYF.

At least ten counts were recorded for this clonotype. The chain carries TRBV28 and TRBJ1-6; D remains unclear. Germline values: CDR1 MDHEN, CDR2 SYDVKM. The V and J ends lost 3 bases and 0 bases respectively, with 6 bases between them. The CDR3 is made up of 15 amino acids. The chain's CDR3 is CASSFLISYNSPLHF. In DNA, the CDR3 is TGTGCCAGCAGTTTCCTCATCTCCTATAATTCACCCCTCCACTTT.

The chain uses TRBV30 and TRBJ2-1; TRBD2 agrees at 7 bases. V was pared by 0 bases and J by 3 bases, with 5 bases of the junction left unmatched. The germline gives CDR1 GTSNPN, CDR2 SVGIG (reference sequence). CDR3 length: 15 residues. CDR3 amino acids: CAWSVGTTNYNEQFF. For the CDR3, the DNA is TGTGCCTGGAGTGTGGGGACTACAAACTACAATGAGCAGTTCTTC.

The CDR3 here is CASSTGGSTYEQYF. The CDR3 DNA reads as TGTGCCAGCAGCACCGGGGGATCGACCTACGAGCAGTACTTC. The chain carries TRBV12-3 or TRBV12-4 and TRBJ2-7; possibly TRBD2 for D (6 bases). V shed 6 bases and J shed 2 bases, with 14 bases lying between them. The CDR3 spans 14 residues.

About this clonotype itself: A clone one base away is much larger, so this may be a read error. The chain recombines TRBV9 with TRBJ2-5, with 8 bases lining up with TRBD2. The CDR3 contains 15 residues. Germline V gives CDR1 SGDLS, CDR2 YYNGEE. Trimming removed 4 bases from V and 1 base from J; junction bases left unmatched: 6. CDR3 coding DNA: TGTGCCAGCAGCCGAGTAGCGGGATTCCAAGAGACCCAGTACTTC. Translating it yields CASSRVAGFQETQYF.

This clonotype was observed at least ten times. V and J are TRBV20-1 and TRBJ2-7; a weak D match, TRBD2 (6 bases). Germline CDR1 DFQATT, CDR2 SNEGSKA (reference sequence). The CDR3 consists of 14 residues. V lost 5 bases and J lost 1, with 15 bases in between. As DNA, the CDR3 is TGCAGTGCTCCGCCGGAGGGCCAGTCCTACGAGCAGTACTTC. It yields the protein CSAPPEGQSYEQYF.

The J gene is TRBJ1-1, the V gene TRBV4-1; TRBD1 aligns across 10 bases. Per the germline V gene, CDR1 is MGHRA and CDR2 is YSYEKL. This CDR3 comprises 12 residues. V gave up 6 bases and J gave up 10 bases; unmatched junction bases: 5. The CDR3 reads CASRSRQGAAFF. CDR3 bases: TGCGCCAGCAGATCTAGACAGGGGGCAGCTTTCTTT.

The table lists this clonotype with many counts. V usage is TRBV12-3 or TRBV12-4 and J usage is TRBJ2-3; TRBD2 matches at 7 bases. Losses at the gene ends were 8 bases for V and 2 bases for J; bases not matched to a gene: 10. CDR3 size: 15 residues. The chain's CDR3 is CASERGGLDTDTQYF. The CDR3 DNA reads TGTGCCAGCGAACGTGGCGGACTAGACACAGATACGCAGTATTTT.

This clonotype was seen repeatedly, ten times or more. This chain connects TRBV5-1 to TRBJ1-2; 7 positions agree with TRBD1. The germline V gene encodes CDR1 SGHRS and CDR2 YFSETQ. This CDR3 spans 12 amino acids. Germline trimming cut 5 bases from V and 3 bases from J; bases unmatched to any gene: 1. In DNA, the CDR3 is TGCGCCAGCAGTGGGACAGACTATGGCTACACCTTC. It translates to CASSGTDYGYTF.

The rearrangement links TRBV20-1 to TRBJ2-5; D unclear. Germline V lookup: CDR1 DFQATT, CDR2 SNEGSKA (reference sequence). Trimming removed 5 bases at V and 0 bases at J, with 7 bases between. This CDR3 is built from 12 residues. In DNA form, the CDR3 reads TGCAGTGCTCACCGGGACCAAGAGACCCAGTACTTC. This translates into CSAHRDQETQYF.

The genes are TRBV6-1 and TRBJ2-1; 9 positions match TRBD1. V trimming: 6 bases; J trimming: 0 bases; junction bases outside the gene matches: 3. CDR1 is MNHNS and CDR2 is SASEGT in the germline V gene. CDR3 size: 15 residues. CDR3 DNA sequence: TGTGCCAGCAGAGAGGACAGGGGCTCCTACAATGAGCAGTTCTTC. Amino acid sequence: CASREDRGSYNEQFF.

As DNA, the CDR3 is TGCGCCAGCAGCCAAGAAACTAGCGGGAGCAATGAGCAGTTCTTC. Translation gives CASSQETSGSNEQFF. This chain uses TRBV4-3 with TRBJ2-1; 11 bases are a match to TRBD2. The CDR3 covers 15 residues. V lost 0 bases to trimming and J lost 6 bases; unmatched junction nucleotides: 1. Germline CDR1 reads LGHNA; CDR2 reads YSLEER.

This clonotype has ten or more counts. CDR3 in DNA: TGTGCCAGCAGTTTTGGGGAACACGAGCAGTACTTC. Amino acid sequence: CASSFGEHEQYF. The chain employs TRBV28 and TRBJ2-7, with no clear D. Germline assignment: CDR1 MDHEN and CDR2 SYDVKM. The CDR3 length is 12 residues. V gave up 3 bases and J gave up 5 bases, with 8 bases separating them. The full variable domain, its missing parts supplied by reference TRBV28 and TRBJ2-7, is DVKVTQSSRYLVKRTGEKVFLECVQDMDHENMFWYRQDPGLGLRLIYFSYDVKMKEKGDIPEGYSVSREKKERFSLILESASTNQTSMYLCASSFGEHEQYFGPGTRLTVT.

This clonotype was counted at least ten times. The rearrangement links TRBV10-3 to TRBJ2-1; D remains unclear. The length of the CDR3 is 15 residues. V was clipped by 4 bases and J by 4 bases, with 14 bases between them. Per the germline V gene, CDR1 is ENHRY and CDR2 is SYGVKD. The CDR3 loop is CAISAGRLAYNEQFF. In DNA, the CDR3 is TGTGCCATCAGTGCGGGCAGGCTGGCGTACAATGAGCAGTTCTTC.

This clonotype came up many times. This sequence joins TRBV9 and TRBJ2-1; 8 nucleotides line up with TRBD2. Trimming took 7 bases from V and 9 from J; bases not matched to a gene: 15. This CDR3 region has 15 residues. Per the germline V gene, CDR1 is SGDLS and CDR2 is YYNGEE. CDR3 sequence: CASGGGTGGQSEQFF. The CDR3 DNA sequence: TGTGCCAGCGGAGGTGGGACGGGAGGGCAGAGTGAGCAGTTCTTC.